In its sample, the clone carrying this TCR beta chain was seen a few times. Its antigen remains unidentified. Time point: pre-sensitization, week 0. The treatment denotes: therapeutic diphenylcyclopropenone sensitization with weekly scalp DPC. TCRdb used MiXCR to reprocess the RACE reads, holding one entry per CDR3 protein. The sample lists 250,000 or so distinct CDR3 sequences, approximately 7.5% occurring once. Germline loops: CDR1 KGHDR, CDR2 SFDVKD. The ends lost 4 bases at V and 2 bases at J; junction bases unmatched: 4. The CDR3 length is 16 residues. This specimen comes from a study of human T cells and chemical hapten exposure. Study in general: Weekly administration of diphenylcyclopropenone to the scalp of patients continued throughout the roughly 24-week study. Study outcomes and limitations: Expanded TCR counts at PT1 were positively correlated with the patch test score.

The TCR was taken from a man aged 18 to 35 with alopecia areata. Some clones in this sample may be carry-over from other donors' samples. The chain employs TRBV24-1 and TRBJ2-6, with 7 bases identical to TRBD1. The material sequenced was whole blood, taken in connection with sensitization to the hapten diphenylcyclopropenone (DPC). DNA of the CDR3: TGTGCCACCAGTGACCGGGACAGTCCTGGGGCCAACGTCCTGACTTTC. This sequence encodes CATSDRDSPGANVLTF.